These 11 T cell receptor beta chains originate from one sample sequenced in a study of T cell responses to AZD1222 COVID-19 vaccine. Here immunoSEQ multiplex PCR was the method, and the copy in TCRdb shows in-frame clones only, minus some. The data contain some 30,000 clones, 75% to 90% of them singletons. The sequencing used peripheral blood, collected on day 0 of AZD1222 vaccination. The receptors come from an adult in good health.

The chain carries TRBV28 and TRBJ1-2, with D possibly TRBD1 on 5 matching bases. The CDR3 covers 14 residues. The germline CDR1 and CDR2 sequences are MDHEN and SYDVKM. With 3 bases removed from V and 5 bases from J, the gap between germline ends came to 13 bases. CDR3 sequence: CASSFPGGGYGYTF. CDR3 nucleotide sequence: TGTGCCAGCAGTTTCCCCGGGGGAGGATATGGCTACACCTTC.

This chain links TRBV27 with TRBJ1-4; D call uncertain. The CDR3 length is 12 residues. Germline CDR1 and CDR2: MNHEY and SMNVEV (reference sequence). The V and J ends lost 6 bases and 10 bases respectively, with 12 bases between them. CDR3 protein: CASSPHTGKLFF. DNA of the CDR3: TGTGCCAGCAGCCCTCATACGGGAAAACTGTTTTTT. The whole variable domain, filled in from reference TRBV27 and TRBJ1-4, reads EAQVTQNPRYLITVTGKKLTVTCSQNMNHEYMSWYRQDPGLGLRQIYYSMNVEVTDKGDVPEGYKVSRKEKRNFPLILESPSPNQTSLYFCASSPHTGKLFFGSGTQLSVL.

This clone has only a few counts. V and J are TRBV11-2 and TRBJ1-6; D is perhaps TRBD1 (5 bases). CDR3 length: 13 residues. CDR1 is SGHAT and CDR2 is FQNNGV in the germline V gene. Trimming stripped 4 bases from V and 7 bases from J, with 8 bases between. CDR3 sequence: CASSSTENSPLHF. The CDR3 nucleotides read TGTGCCAGCAGCTCGACAGAGAATTCACCCCTCCACTTT.

The J gene is TRBJ1-6, the V gene TRBV30, with D possibly matching TRBD1 (5 bases). Germline CDR1 is GTSNPN and CDR2 is SVGIG (reference sequence). The CDR3 sequence is 15 residues long. V was trimmed by 4 bases and J by 7 bases, leaving 17 bases between them. The CDR3 loop reads CAWTLGRYGNSPLHF. As DNA, the CDR3 is TGTGCCTGGACCCTGGGACGCTACGGAAATTCACCCCTCCACTTT.

The gene calls are TRBV7-6 and TRBJ2-3; D is perhaps TRBD2 (7 bases). V lost 1 base and J lost 0, with 17 bases in between. The CDR3 covers 18 residues. The germline V gene has CDR1 SGHVS and CDR2 FNYEAQ. CDR3 DNA: TGTGCCAGCAGCTTAGAAGGTGAAGGGGGGGATAGCACAGATACGCAGTATTTT. This codes for CASSLEGEGGDSTDTQYF.

The chain combines TRBV11-3 with TRBJ2-1, with 8 nucleotides matching TRBD2. V trimming: 3 bases; J trimming: 5 bases; junction bases outside the gene matches: 6. The CDR3 covers 15 residues. Per germline, CDR1 SGHNT and CDR2 YENEEA. The CDR3 coding sequence is TGTGCCAGCAGCTTTTCTCGACTAGCGAACAATGAGCAGTTCTTC. Translation: CASSFSRLANNEQFF.

The rearrangement uses TRBV3-1 (or the pseudogene TRBV3-2) and TRBJ2-3, with 8 bases aligning to TRBD2. Trimming took 6 bases from V and 4 from J; bases not matched to a gene: 12. Germline CDR1 LGHDT, CDR2 YNNKEL (reference sequence). The CDR3 has 16 residues. CDR3 protein: CASRASGGLESDTQYF. The CDR3 nucleotides read TGTGCCAGCAGGGCCTCGGGGGGGCTTGAATCAGATACGCAGTATTTT.

The V gene is TRBV6-5, the J gene TRBJ2-2, with D unclear. This CDR3 has 16 residues. With 0 bases removed from V and 3 bases from J, the gap between germline ends came to 11 bases. Germline-derived CDR1 and CDR2 are MNHEY and SVGAGI. The CDR3 DNA reads as TGTGCCAGCAGTTACTCGTCCGTCGGCTACACCGGGGAGCTGTTTTTT. This codes for CASSYSSVGYTGELFF.

The chain joins TRBV9 to TRBJ1-4; 8 bases map to TRBD1. The CDR3 spans 15 residues. J gave up 3 bases and V 3 bases, and 4 bases lay outside the gene matches. From germline, CDR1 is SGDLS and CDR2 YYNGEE. DNA for the CDR3: TGTGCCAGCAGCGCTCAGGGGGCTCCTAATGAAAAACTGTTTTTT. It specifies CASSAQGAPNEKLFF.

The rearrangement uses TRBV28 and TRBJ1-2; D is ambiguous. The CDR3 totals 12 residues. Germline CDR1 reads MDHEN; CDR2 reads SYDVKM. Trimming pared 8 bases from V and 5 bases from J, leaving 12 bases between. The CDR3 sequence is CASYGQMYGYTF. The DNA for the CDR3 is TGTGCCAGCTACGGGCAGATGTATGGCTACACCTTC.

The chain recombines TRBV30 with TRBJ1-2; no reliable D call. Trimming pared 2 bases from V and 4 bases from J, leaving 8 bases between. CDR1 and CDR2 (germline): GTSNPN, SVGIG (reference sequence). The CDR3 sequence is 12 residues long. CDR3: CAWSPLFYGYTF. The CDR3 DNA reads as TGTGCCTGGAGTCCCCTCTTCTATGGCTACACCTTC.